A single sample is the source of the 20 T cell receptor beta chains below, sequenced in a study. TCRdb's table, derived via immunoSEQ multiplex PCR, lists solely in-frame clones and lacks some. The data contain 68,000 or so clones, roughly 93% of them seen just once; the ten biggest clones take up roughly 4.5%. Sequencing was performed on PBMCs. These receptors came from a man aged 35-49 years with rheumatoid arthritis.

J is TRBJ1-4 and V is TRBV6-2 or TRBV6-3; D may be TRBD1 (5 bases). Germline lookup yields CDR1 MNHEY and CDR2 SVGEGT. Trimming removed 2 bases at V and 7 bases at J, with 14 bases between. CDR3 length: 15 amino acids. Written as DNA, the CDR3 is TGTGCCAGCAGTTACCAGTGGCAGGGTGGTGAAAAACTGTTTTTT. It is translated as CASSYQWQGGEKLFF.

The J gene is TRBJ2-3, the V gene TRBV11-2; the match to TRBD2 covers 10 bases. Germline V gene data show CDR1 as SGHAT and CDR2 as FQNNGV. V lost 0 bases to trimming and J lost 0 bases; unmatched junction nucleotides: 9. The CDR3 runs 19 residues. CDR3 loop: CASSLDLGLAGASTDTQYF. The CDR3 bases are TGTGCCAGCAGCTTAGATCTGGGCCTAGCGGGGGCTAGCACAGATACGCAGTATTTT.

This clone was counted once. The chain uses TRBV18 and TRBJ2-3, with D perhaps matching TRBD1 (5 bases). The CDR3 is made up of 17 amino acids. Between the trimmed V and J ends, which lost 4 bases and 2 bases, there was a span of 19 bases. CDR1 and CDR2 (germline): KGHSH, LQKENI. This CDR3 reads CASSLTKGNSFTDTQYF. CDR3 DNA: TGTGCCAGCTCACTCACCAAGGGGAACAGTTTCACAGATACGCAGTATTTT.

The CDR3 coding sequence is TGTGCCAGCTCACCACAATTACCCACAGTCTATGGCTACACCTTC. Protein product: CASSPQLPTVYGYTF. The chain uses TRBV18 and TRBJ1-2, with no clear D. The CDR3 contains 15 residues. Germline CDR1 KGHSH, CDR2 LQKENI. V lost 1 base to trimming and J lost 4 bases, with 13 bases between them. The complete variable domain, with remaining parts taken from reference TRBV18 and TRBJ1-2, reads NAGVMQNPRHLVRRRGQEARLRCSPMKGHSHVYWYRQLPEEGLKFMVYLQKENIIDESGMPKERFSAEFPKEGPSILRIQQVVRGDSAAYFCASSPQLPTVYGYTFGSGTRLTVV.

The chain is built from TRBV24-1 and TRBJ2-7; 7 nucleotides line up with TRBD2. This CDR3 has 17 amino acids. Germline lookup yields CDR1 KGHDR and CDR2 SFDVKD. The V segment lost 3 bases and the J segment 1 base; nucleotides outside the gene matches: 11. CDR3 nucleotide sequence: TGTGCCACCAGTGATCATCGGGTAGCGGGCTCATCCTACGAGCAGTACTTC. Amino acids: CATSDHRVAGSSYEQYF.

The V call is TRBV18, the J call TRBJ1-5; maybe TRBD1 (6 bases). V was pared by 6 bases and J by 9 bases, with 15 bases between. Germline V gene lookup returns CDR1 KGHSH and CDR2 LQKENI. The CDR3 covers 13 residues. In DNA form, the CDR3 reads TGTGCCAGCTCCCCGGACAGTCTAAGGCCCCAGCATTTT. The encoded protein is CASSPDSLRPQHF.

The CDR3 protein is CASSVGIGGSGYGYTF. In nucleotides, the CDR3 is TGTGCCAGCAGCGTAGGGATCGGAGGTAGTGGCTATGGCTACACCTTC. The V gene is TRBV9, the J gene TRBJ1-2, with D hard to call. The CDR3 loop spans 16 amino acids. V was trimmed by 0 bases and J by 4 bases, leaving 16 bases between them. From germline, CDR1 is SGDLS and CDR2 YYNGEE.

This sequence joins TRBV9 and TRBJ1-2; 9 bases line up with TRBD1. The germline CDR1 and CDR2 sequences are SGDLS and YYNGEE. The V gene end was trimmed by 4 bases and the J gene end by 2 bases; junction bases not matched to a gene: 6. The CDR3 contains 15 residues. Here the CDR3 DNA reads TGTGCCAGCAGCCCTATACAGGGGGCGAACTATGGCTACACCTTC. It yields the protein CASSPIQGANYGYTF.

The rearrangement uses TRBV18 and TRBJ2-3; D gene ambiguous. V dropped 4 bases and J dropped 2 bases, with 16 bases sitting between them. The germline CDR1 and CDR2 sequences are KGHSH and LQKENI. This CDR3 has 16 amino acids. The CDR3 region is CASSLGGSSITDTQYF. CDR3 DNA sequence: TGTGCCAGCTCACTGGGCGGATCTTCCATCACAGATACGCAGTATTTT.

J is TRBJ2-5 and V is TRBV9; D may be TRBD1 (8 bases). This CDR3 has 15 amino acids. The V gene lost 2 bases and the J gene lost 4 bases, with 15 bases spanning the gap. The germline gives CDR1 SGDLS, CDR2 YYNGEE. In DNA, the CDR3 is TGTGCCAGCAGCGTGTACTACAGGGGGGGAGAGACCCAGTACTTC. The encoded protein is CASSVYYRGGETQYF.

The chain carries TRBV27 and TRBJ2-1, with D hard to call. The CDR3 is 16 residues long. Germline CDR1 reads MNHEY; CDR2 reads SMNVEV (reference sequence). Trimming left V 2 bases short and J 0 bases short, with 11 bases between. CDR3 sequence reads: CASSLRSPRSYNEQFF. In DNA form, the CDR3 reads TGTGCCAGCAGTTTACGCTCACCCCGCTCCTACAATGAGCAGTTCTTC.

V gene TRBV15 combines with J gene TRBJ2-3; D not certain. The CDR3 sequence is 13 residues long. Per germline, CDR1 LNHNV and CDR2 YYDKDF (reference sequence). V gave up 3 bases and J gave up 0 bases, with 4 bases separating them. The CDR3 DNA reads TGTGCCACCAGCAGGGCCAGCACAGATACGCAGTATTTT. This codes for CATSRASTDTQYF.

J is TRBJ2-1 and V is TRBV6-5, with 10 bases aligning to TRBD1. V dropped 5 bases and J dropped 7; count of bases not matched to a gene: 8. The CDR3 loop spans 15 amino acids. Per germline, CDR1 MNHEY and CDR2 SVGAGI. The CDR3 DNA sequence: TGTGCCAGCAGTCCACGGGACAGGGGTCGGAATGAGCAGTTCTTC. Protein product: CASSPRDRGRNEQFF.

The gene calls are TRBV5-4 and TRBJ1-2; D perhaps matches TRBD1 (6 bases). With 0 bases removed from V and 2 bases from J, the gap between germline ends came to 11 bases. The germline V gene encodes CDR1 SGHNT and CDR2 YYREEE (reference sequence). The CDR3 spans 15 residues. DNA of the CDR3: TGTGCCAGCAGCTTGGGGGGGGCGGGAAACTATGGCTACACCTTC. This translates into CASSLGGAGNYGYTF. Full variable domain (remainder filled in from reference TRBV5-4 and TRBJ1-2): ETGVTQSPTHLIKTRGQQVTLRCSSQSGHNTVSWYQQALGQGPQFIFQYYREEENGRGNFPPRFSGLQFPNYSSELNVNALELDDSALYLCASSLGGAGNYGYTFGSGTRLTVV.

This clone has a single count. The rearrangement links TRBV9 to TRBJ2-7; D may match TRBD1 or TRBD2 (5 bases each). The CDR3 contains 14 residues. V lost 3 bases, J lost 0 bases, and 10 bases lay in between. Germline lookup yields CDR1 SGDLS and CDR2 YYNGEE. CDR3 in DNA: TGTGCCAGCAGCGCCGCCGGGACCTCCTACGAGCAGTACTTC. Encoded protein: CASSAAGTSYEQYF.

The chain links TRBV7-8 to TRBJ1-6; D is unclear. The CDR3 is 16 amino acids. Between the trimmed V and J ends, which lost 0 bases and 0 bases, there was a span of 6 bases. Germline CDR1 is SGHVS and CDR2 is FQNEAQ. The CDR3 spells CASSLAENSYNSPLHF. The CDR3 DNA is TGTGCCAGCAGCTTAGCGGAAAACTCCTATAATTCACCCCTCCACTTT.

The gene calls are TRBV27 and TRBJ2-1; 11 nucleotides line up with TRBD2. Germline values: CDR1 MNHEY, CDR2 SMNVEV (reference sequence). Trimming at V came to 4 bases and at J to 6 bases, leaving 8 bases not matched to a gene. This CDR3 comprises 16 residues. The CDR3 protein is CASSSRTSGSPNEQFF. The CDR3 nucleotides are TGTGCCAGCAGTTCCCGTACTAGCGGGAGCCCCAATGAGCAGTTCTTC.

Written as DNA, the CDR3 is TGTGCCAGCAGCTTAAATCCGGGGAGCTCTGGAAACACCATATATTTT. This translates into CASSLNPGSSGNTIYF. The chain has TRBV7-3 and TRBJ1-3; D unresolved. The germline gives CDR1 SGHTA, CDR2 FQGTGA. V was pared by 1 base and J by 0 bases, with 10 bases between. The CDR3 spans 16 residues.

The chain links TRBV12-3 or TRBV12-4 to TRBJ1-2; a weak D match, TRBD1 (6 bases). Trimming cost V 5 bases and J 8 bases, with 15 bases left between them. The CDR3 loop spans 13 amino acids. The CDR3 bases are TGTGCCAGCAGTGCGTCAACAGGGCACGGCTACACCTTC. Translation: CASSASTGHGYTF.

This chain joins TRBV30 and TRBJ2-2, with D maybe TRBD1 (5 bases). The V gene's germline CDR1 is GTSNPN and CDR2 SVGIG (reference sequence). Trimming took off 4 bases at V and 0 bases at J, with 9 bases between the two ends. The CDR3 is made up of 14 amino acids. Written as DNA, the CDR3 is TGTGCCTGGACCAGGGTAGCGAACACCGGGGAGCTGTTTTTT. Its protein is CAWTRVANTGELFF.